These 14 T cell receptor beta chains were sequenced from one sample in a study of cytomegalovirus exposure and HLA in healthy donors. Clones were sequenced by immunoSEQ multiplex PCR, and TCRdb holds only the in-frame ones, with some missing. In the table there are fewer than 90,000 clones, around 96% of which are singletons. The sequenced material came from PBMCs. The origin of the receptors is a man between 18 and 29 years old in good health and CMV-seropositive.

The chain carries TRBV18 and TRBJ2-2; D uncertain. V lost 6 bases, J lost 6 bases, and 5 bases lay in between. The CDR3 has 11 amino acids. CDR1 is KGHSH, CDR2 LQKENI, per germline. DNA for the CDR3: TGTGCCAGCTCTGAGGCCGGGGAGCTGTTTTTT. As protein: CASSEAGELFF. The full variable domain, with the rest looked up from reference TRBV18 and TRBJ2-2, is NAGVMQNPRHLVRRRGQEARLRCSPMKGHSHVYWYRQLPEEGLKFMVYLQKENIIDESGMPKERFSAEFPKEGPSILRIQQVVRGDSAAYFCASSEAGELFFGEGSRLTVL.

The rearrangement joins TRBV9 to TRBJ1-2; TRBD1 matches 10 bases. The germline V gene has CDR1 SGDLS and CDR2 YYNGEE. There are 17 residues in the CDR3. Losses at the gene ends were 3 bases for V and 8 bases for J; bases not matched to a gene: 16. CDR3 region: CASSALGGTGVFSGYTF. The CDR3 DNA reads TGTGCCAGCAGCGCCCTTGGCGGGACAGGGGTATTCTCGGGCTACACCTTC.

The chain recombines TRBV5-6 with TRBJ2-5; D may be TRBD1 (6 bases). Germline assignment: CDR1 SGHDT and CDR2 YYEEEE. Trimming cost V 0 bases and J 3 bases, with 12 bases left between them. This CDR3 has 15 amino acids. CDR3 DNA: TGTGCCAGCAGCTTGGGCAGGGGCGGTAAAGAGACCCAGTACTTC. Translated, it gives CASSLGRGGKETQYF.

V is TRBV6-1 and J is TRBJ2-7; 9 nucleotides line up with TRBD2. After removal of 7 bases from V and 5 bases from J, the junction contained 12 bases not matched to a gene. This CDR3 spans 15 amino acids. Germline CDR1 is MNHNS and CDR2 is SASEGT. The CDR3 sequence: CASTPYSGSQNEQYF. DNA for the CDR3: TGTGCCAGCACGCCGTATAGCGGGAGTCAGAACGAGCAGTACTTC.

The chain couples TRBV30 to TRBJ2-4; D is possibly TRBD1 (6 bases). Trimming took off 2 bases at V and 9 bases at J, with 14 bases between the two ends. This CDR3 region has 13 residues. Per germline, CDR1 GTSNPN and CDR2 SVGIG (reference sequence). In DNA, the CDR3 is TGTGCCTGGAGTCCCCTACTAGGGGGCATTCAGTACTTC. It specifies CAWSPLLGGIQYF.

V gene TRBV30 combines with J gene TRBJ1-4, with a weak D call TRBD1 (5 bases). With 1 base removed from V and 3 bases from J, the gap between germline ends came to 12 bases. The germline CDR1 and CDR2 sequences are GTSNPN and SVGIG (reference sequence). The CDR3 contains 15 residues. CDR3 sequence: CAWSGYTGPNEKLFF. DNA for the CDR3: TGTGCCTGGAGTGGCTACACAGGACCTAATGAAAAACTGTTTTTT.

The rearrangement uses TRBV27 and TRBJ1-1; D perhaps matches TRBD1 (5 bases). This CDR3 is 13 amino acids long. Germline loops: CDR1 MNHEY, CDR2 SMNVEV (reference sequence). V shed 8 bases and J shed 4 bases, with 14 bases lying between them. The CDR3 DNA sequence: TGTGCCAGCTCCTATAGCACAGGCACTGAAGCTTTCTTT. Residues: CASSYSTGTEAFF.

The genes are TRBV7-8 and TRBJ2-1; 12 bases fit TRBD2. The CDR3 sequence is 17 residues long. The V and J ends lost 1 base and 4 bases, in that order; junction bases with no gene match: 5. CDR1 and CDR2 from the germline V gene are SGHVS and FQNEAQ. Written as DNA, the CDR3 is TGTGCCAGCAGCTTAGGGGCTAGCGGGAGGGTATACAATGAGCAGTTCTTC. As protein: CASSLGASGRVYNEQFF.

V and J are TRBV27 and TRBJ2-7; 10 bases agree with TRBD1. Germline V gene lookup returns CDR1 MNHEY and CDR2 SMNVEV (reference sequence). The CDR3 extends over 17 amino acids. The V gene end was trimmed by 6 bases and the J gene end by 0 bases; junction bases not matched to a gene: 11. The CDR3 region has the DNA TGTGCCAGCAGACCCGGAATAGGGACAGGGGTCTCCTACGAGCAGTACTTC. It codes for CASRPGIGTGVSYEQYF.

The chain recombines TRBV14 with TRBJ2-1; D perhaps matches TRBD1 (5 bases). This CDR3 region has 18 residues. Trimming took off 0 bases at V and 2 bases at J, with 17 bases between the two ends. The germline V gene encodes CDR1 SGHDN and CDR2 FVKESK. DNA for the CDR3: TGTGCCAGCAGCCAAGATCTGTCCAGGGTCCCTACCTACAATGAGCAGTTCTTC. Protein sequence: CASSQDLSRVPTYNEQFF.

This chain joins TRBV7-8 and TRBJ2-2; D gene uncertain. The CDR3 covers 13 residues. Germline V gives CDR1 SGHVS, CDR2 FQNEAQ. The V end was cut by 5 bases, the J end by 4 bases, with 8 bases between. The CDR3 nucleotides read TGTGCCAGCAGCCCCAGCGTCACCGGGGAGCTGTTTTTT. Translation: CASSPSVTGELFF.

The chain is built from TRBV27 and TRBJ2-7; TRBD2 agrees at 7 bases. Germline trimming cut 4 bases from V and 3 bases from J; bases unmatched to any gene: 3. Germline V gene sequence: CDR1 MNHEY, CDR2 SMNVEV (reference sequence). This CDR3 contains 13 residues. The CDR3 DNA sequence: TGTGCCAGCAGTTGGCGGGAGCACTACGAGCAGTACTTC. It encodes CASSWREHYEQYF.

The rearrangement uses TRBV29-1 and TRBJ1-3; D gene ambiguous. The CDR3 is 15 residues long. Trimming cost V 0 bases and J 2 bases, with 11 bases left between them. Germline lookup yields CDR1 SQVTM and CDR2 ANQGSEA. The DNA of the CDR3 is TGCAGCGTTGAAGATAGTCACAGAACTGGAAACACCATATATTTT. Its protein is CSVEDSHRTGNTIYF.

This chain uses TRBV5-4 with TRBJ2-4; TRBD1 agrees at 9 bases. The CDR3 covers 14 residues. V gave up 4 bases and J gave up 7 bases; unmatched junction bases: 6. CDR1 SGHNT and CDR2 YYREEE come from the germline V gene (reference sequence). The CDR3: CASSVGGTGNIQYF. The CDR3 DNA sequence: TGTGCCAGCAGCGTAGGGGGGACAGGGAACATTCAGTACTTC.